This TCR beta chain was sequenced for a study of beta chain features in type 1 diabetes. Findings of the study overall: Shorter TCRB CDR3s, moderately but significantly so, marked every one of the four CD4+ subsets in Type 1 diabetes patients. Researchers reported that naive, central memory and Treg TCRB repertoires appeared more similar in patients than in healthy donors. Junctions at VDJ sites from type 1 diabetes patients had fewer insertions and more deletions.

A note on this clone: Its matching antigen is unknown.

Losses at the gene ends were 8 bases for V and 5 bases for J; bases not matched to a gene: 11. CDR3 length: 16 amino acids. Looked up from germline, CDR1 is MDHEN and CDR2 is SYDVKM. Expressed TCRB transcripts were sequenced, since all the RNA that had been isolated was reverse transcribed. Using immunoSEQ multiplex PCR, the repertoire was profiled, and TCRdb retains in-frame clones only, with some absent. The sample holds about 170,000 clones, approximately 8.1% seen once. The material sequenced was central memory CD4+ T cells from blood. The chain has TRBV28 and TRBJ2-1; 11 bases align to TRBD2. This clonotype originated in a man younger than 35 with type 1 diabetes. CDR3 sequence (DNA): TGTGCCAGCCGGCAGGCTAGCGGGAGGAGTCACAATGAGCAGTTCTTC. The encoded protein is CASRQASGRSHNEQFF.